A selection of T cell receptor beta chains follows, all from one sample in a study of cytomegalovirus exposure and HLA in healthy donors. Clones were read by immunoSEQ multiplex PCR, and TCRdb kept only the in-frame ones, dropping some. The sample shows 110,000 or so clones, around 89% of them seen only once. Sequencing was done on a sample of PBMCs. These TCRs come from a man between 18 and 35 years old in good health and CMV-seronegative. CDR3s include the opening cysteine and the closing phenylalanine or tryptophan. The order of the fields is D gene, CDR3 length, clone size, J gene, V gene, CDR3 DNA, CDR3 protein. The D gene is left open where the match is weak. Not all rows give a size; the values are once, few, many and, for expanded clones, a class.

d_call: TRBD1
cdr3_length: 12
clone_size: -
j_call: TRBJ2-7
v_call: TRBV6-1
cdr3_nt: TGTGCCAGCAGTGAAGACTGGACAGGGTGGGGATTC
cdr3_aa: CASSEDWTGWGF

d_call: -
cdr3_length: 14
clone_size: -
j_call: TRBJ2-3
v_call: TRBV5-6
cdr3_nt: TGTGCCAGCAGCTTGGGAGCGAGCACAGATACGCAGTATTTT
cdr3_aa: CASSLGASTDTQYF

d_call: -
cdr3_length: 17
clone_size: -
j_call: TRBJ2-7
v_call: TRBV6-1
cdr3_nt: TGTGCCAGCAGTGAAGCGCGACAGTGGCCGGATACCTACGAGCAGTACTTC
cdr3_aa: CASSEARQWPDTYEQYF

d_call: TRBD1
cdr3_length: 13
clone_size: -
j_call: TRBJ2-7
v_call: TRBV28
cdr3_nt: TGTGCCAGCAGTTTTGACAGGGTCTACGAGCAGTACTTC
cdr3_aa: CASSFDRVYEQYF

d_call: TRBD1
cdr3_length: 16
clone_size: -
j_call: TRBJ2-7
v_call: TRBV9
cdr3_nt: TGTGCCAGCAGCGGGGGGACAGGGAGAAAAAAATACGAGCAGTACTTC
cdr3_aa: CASSGGTGRKKYEQYF

d_call: -
cdr3_length: 14
clone_size: -
j_call: TRBJ1-4
v_call: TRBV5-1
cdr3_nt: TGCGCCAGCAGCCCGGGAGCAACTAATGAAAAACTGTTTTTT
cdr3_aa: CASSPGATNEKLFF

d_call: -
cdr3_length: 12
clone_size: few
j_call: TRBJ1-2
v_call: TRBV6-5
cdr3_nt: TGTGCCAGCAGTCCCGACAGCTATGGCTACACCTTC
cdr3_aa: CASSPDSYGYTF

d_call: TRBD1
cdr3_length: 14
clone_size: -
j_call: TRBJ2-7
v_call: TRBV5-1
cdr3_nt: TGCGCCAGTCGAGGGGACAGAGATTCCTACGAGCAGTACTTC
cdr3_aa: CASRGDRDSYEQYF

d_call: TRBD2
cdr3_length: 15
clone_size: -
j_call: TRBJ2-5
v_call: TRBV5-4
cdr3_nt: TGTGCCAGCAGCTTCCAGGGAGGGCCGAGGGAGACCCAGTACTTC
cdr3_aa: CASSFQGGPRETQYF

d_call: TRBD1
cdr3_length: 15
clone_size: -
j_call: TRBJ1-6
v_call: TRBV11-2
cdr3_nt: TGTGCCAGCAGCGCCCACAGGGGGGATAATTCACCCCTCCACTTT
cdr3_aa: CASSAHRGDNSPLHF

d_call: -
cdr3_length: 13
clone_size: -
j_call: TRBJ2-7
v_call: TRBV21-1
cdr3_nt: TGTGCCAGCACCTGGACTAGCGGTTACGAGCAGTACTTC
cdr3_aa: CASTWTSGYEQYF

d_call: -
cdr3_length: 12
clone_size: -
j_call: TRBJ1-6
v_call: TRBV6-1
cdr3_nt: TGTGCCAGCAGTGCAGACTATTCACCCCTCCACTTT
cdr3_aa: CASSADYSPLHF

d_call: -
cdr3_length: 18
clone_size: -
j_call: TRBJ2-2
v_call: TRBV10-3
cdr3_nt: TGTGCCGCAAGGAGGGGGGGCGGTGGAGTAAGGACTCCCGGGGAGCTGTTTTTT
cdr3_aa: CAARRGGGGVRTPGELFF

d_call: -
cdr3_length: 11
clone_size: -
j_call: TRBJ1-1
v_call: TRBV28
cdr3_nt: TGTGCCAGCAGTTCTAGGGGAGGTGCTTTCTTT
cdr3_aa: CASSSRGGAFF

d_call: TRBD1
cdr3_length: 14
clone_size: -
j_call: TRBJ2-2
v_call: TRBV5-1
cdr3_nt: TGCGCCAGCAGCTGGACAGGGGTGAGCGGGGAGCTGTTTTTT
cdr3_aa: CASSWTGVSGELFF

d_call: TRBD2
cdr3_length: 15
clone_size: -
j_call: TRBJ2-1
v_call: TRBV6-1
cdr3_nt: TGTGCCAGCAGGGCTAGCGGGAGGGCCAGGAATGAGCAGTTCTTC
cdr3_aa: CASRASGRARNEQFF

d_call: -
cdr3_length: 14
clone_size: -
j_call: TRBJ1-2
v_call: TRBV6-5
cdr3_nt: TGTGCCAGCAGCCTGCTAAGGCTCCCTAGTGGCTACACCTTC
cdr3_aa: CASSLLRLPSGYTF

d_call: TRBD1
cdr3_length: 15
clone_size: few
j_call: TRBJ1-6
v_call: TRBV28
cdr3_nt: TGTGCCAGCAGGACACAGGGACAGGGGAATTCACCCCTCCACTTT
cdr3_aa: CASRTQGQGNSPLHF

d_call: TRBD2
cdr3_length: 16
clone_size: -
j_call: TRBJ2-3
v_call: TRBV7-9
cdr3_nt: TGTGCCAGCAGCTTAGTGGGACTAGCGCACACAGATACGCAGTATTTT
cdr3_aa: CASSLVGLAHTDTQYF

d_call: TRBD1
cdr3_length: 16
clone_size: -
j_call: TRBJ1-2
v_call: TRBV7-2
cdr3_nt: TGTGCCAGCAGCACGGGACAGGGATGGGGTGTCTATGGCTACACCTTC
cdr3_aa: CASSTGQGWGVYGYTF

d_call: TRBD1
cdr3_length: 16
clone_size: -
j_call: TRBJ1-1
v_call: TRBV7-2
cdr3_nt: TGTGCCAGCAGCTTACGCTGGGACAGAGTAAACACTGAAGCTTTCTTT
cdr3_aa: CASSLRWDRVNTEAFF

d_call: -
cdr3_length: 15
clone_size: -
j_call: TRBJ2-1
v_call: TRBV6-1
cdr3_nt: TGTGCCAGCAGTGTGGCAGGGGACCGCTACAATGAGCAGTTCTTC
cdr3_aa: CASSVAGDRYNEQFF

d_call: -
cdr3_length: 14
clone_size: -
j_call: TRBJ2-1
v_call: TRBV7-8
cdr3_nt: TGTGCCAGCAGCTTAGACGCAGGGTTTAATGAGCAGTTCTTC
cdr3_aa: CASSLDAGFNEQFF

d_call: -
cdr3_length: 15
clone_size: few
j_call: TRBJ1-1
v_call: TRBV7-9
cdr3_nt: TGTGCCAGCAGCGAACTTAACCAGGGGAACACTGAAGCTTTCTTT
cdr3_aa: CASSELNQGNTEAFF

d_call: -
cdr3_length: 13
clone_size: -
j_call: TRBJ2-3
v_call: TRBV9
cdr3_nt: TGTGCCAGCAGCTTACGGCGGACAGATACGCAGTATTTT
cdr3_aa: CASSLRRTDTQYF

d_call: -
cdr3_length: 13
clone_size: -
j_call: TRBJ2-7
v_call: TRBV7-2
cdr3_nt: TGTGCCAGCAGCTCAGGACAGTCCTACGAGCAGTACTTC
cdr3_aa: CASSSGQSYEQYF

d_call: -
cdr3_length: 14
clone_size: -
j_call: TRBJ2-6
v_call: TRBV6-6
cdr3_nt: TGTGCCAGCAGAACAGGGTCTGGGGCCAACGTCCTGACTTTC
cdr3_aa: CASRTGSGANVLTF

d_call: -
cdr3_length: 13
clone_size: few
j_call: TRBJ1-6
v_call: TRBV6-5
cdr3_nt: TGTGCCAGCAGTTACGAGGGGGTTTCACCCCTCCACTTT
cdr3_aa: CASSYEGVSPLHF

d_call: -
cdr3_length: 16
clone_size: once
j_call: TRBJ2-1
v_call: TRBV25-1
cdr3_nt: TGTGCCAGCAGTGAACAGGGCAGGGTAAGTGGGAACGAGCAGTTCTTC
cdr3_aa: CASSEQGRVSGNEQFF

d_call: -
cdr3_length: 16
clone_size: -
j_call: TRBJ2-1
v_call: TRBV2
cdr3_nt: TGTGCCAGCATCCTGAGGCAAGGAGGTTTGGACAATGAGCAGTTCTTC
cdr3_aa: CASILRQGGLDNEQFF

d_call: -
cdr3_length: 14
clone_size: -
j_call: TRBJ1-1
v_call: TRBV7-2
cdr3_nt: TGTGCCAGCAGCTTCTTGGGAGAGAACACTGAAGCTTTCTTT
cdr3_aa: CASSFLGENTEAFF

d_call: -
cdr3_length: 12
clone_size: -
j_call: TRBJ2-2
v_call: TRBV7-9
cdr3_nt: TGTGCCAGCATAGGGGTGACCGGGGAGCTGTTTTTT
cdr3_aa: CASIGVTGELFF

d_call: -
cdr3_length: 13
clone_size: -
j_call: TRBJ2-1
v_call: TRBV4-1
cdr3_nt: TGCGCCAGCAGCCAATTCGCCGAGGCTGAGCAGTTCTTC
cdr3_aa: CASSQFAEAEQFF

d_call: -
cdr3_length: 18
clone_size: -
j_call: TRBJ1-4
v_call: TRBV7-6
cdr3_nt: TGTGCCAGCAGCCCGCAGACACAGGTCACGGCATCTTTGGGAAAACTGTTTTTT
cdr3_aa: CASSPQTQVTASLGKLFF

d_call: TRBD1
cdr3_length: 16
clone_size: -
j_call: TRBJ1-4
v_call: TRBV7-2
cdr3_nt: TGTGCCAGCAGCCGGGGGCCGACAGGGAATAATGAAAAACTGTTTTTT
cdr3_aa: CASSRGPTGNNEKLFF

d_call: -
cdr3_length: 14
clone_size: -
j_call: TRBJ1-2
v_call: TRBV27
cdr3_nt: TGTGCCAGCAGTTTATCGTTTGCCAGTGCTGGCTACACCTTC
cdr3_aa: CASSLSFASAGYTF

d_call: TRBD2
cdr3_length: 15
clone_size: once
j_call: TRBJ2-1
v_call: TRBV7-2
cdr3_nt: TGTGCCAGCAGCTTAGAGGCGGGGGCCTACAATGAGCAGTTCTTC
cdr3_aa: CASSLEAGAYNEQFF

d_call: TRBD1
cdr3_length: 19
clone_size: -
j_call: TRBJ1-5
v_call: TRBV5-1
cdr3_nt: TGCGCCAGCAGCTTTGGGGGATACCAGGGGGCGCTTGGCAATCAGCCCCAGCATTTT
cdr3_aa: CASSFGGYQGALGNQPQHF

d_call: TRBD1
cdr3_length: 15
clone_size: once
j_call: TRBJ1-2
v_call: TRBV19
cdr3_nt: TGTGCCAGTAGTATGAGACAGGGGGCTCGCTTTGGCTACACCTTC
cdr3_aa: CASSMRQGARFGYTF

d_call: TRBD1
cdr3_length: 13
clone_size: -
j_call: TRBJ1-2
v_call: TRBV28
cdr3_nt: TGTGCCAGCAGTCGGACAGGGAGTGGTGGCTACACCTTC
cdr3_aa: CASSRTGSGGYTF

d_call: TRBD1
cdr3_length: 13
clone_size: -
j_call: TRBJ2-5
v_call: TRBV2
cdr3_nt: TGTGCCAGCAGTCCAGGGGGAAGGGAGACCCAGTACTTC
cdr3_aa: CASSPGGRETQYF

d_call: TRBD1
cdr3_length: 14
clone_size: -
j_call: TRBJ2-2
v_call: TRBV2
cdr3_nt: TGTGCCAGCGTCCAGGGGGCGAGGACCGGGGAGCTGTTTTTT
cdr3_aa: CASVQGARTGELFF

d_call: TRBD1
cdr3_length: 14
clone_size: -
j_call: TRBJ2-7
v_call: TRBV28
cdr3_nt: TGTGCCAGCAGGAGGTGGACAGGGGCCTACGAGCAGTACTTC
cdr3_aa: CASRRWTGAYEQYF

d_call: TRBD2
cdr3_length: 14
clone_size: -
j_call: TRBJ2-7
v_call: TRBV11-2
cdr3_nt: TGTGCCAGCAGCCGAGAAAGGACTAGCGACGAGCAGTACTTC
cdr3_aa: CASSRERTSDEQYF

d_call: TRBD2
cdr3_length: 16
clone_size: -
j_call: TRBJ2-2
v_call: TRBV9
cdr3_nt: TGTGCCAGCAGCGTATCGGGCGGGGGGAACACCGGGGAGCTGTTTTTT
cdr3_aa: CASSVSGGGNTGELFF

d_call: TRBD1
cdr3_length: 13
clone_size: -
j_call: TRBJ2-5
v_call: TRBV7-6
cdr3_nt: TGTGCCAGCAGCTTAGCGGACAGGCAGACCCAGTACTTC
cdr3_aa: CASSLADRQTQYF